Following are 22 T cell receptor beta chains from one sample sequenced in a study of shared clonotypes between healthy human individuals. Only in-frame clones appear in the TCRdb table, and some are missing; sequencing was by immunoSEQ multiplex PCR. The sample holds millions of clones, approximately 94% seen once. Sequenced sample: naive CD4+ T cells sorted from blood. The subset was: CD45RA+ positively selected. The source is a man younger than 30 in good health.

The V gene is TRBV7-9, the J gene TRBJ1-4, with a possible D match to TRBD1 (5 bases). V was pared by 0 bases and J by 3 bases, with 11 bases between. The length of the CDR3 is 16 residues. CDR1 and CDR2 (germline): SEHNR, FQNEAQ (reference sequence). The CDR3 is CASSLAVTQANEKLFF. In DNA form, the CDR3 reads TGTGCCAGCAGCTTAGCGGTAACACAGGCTAATGAAAAACTGTTTTTT.

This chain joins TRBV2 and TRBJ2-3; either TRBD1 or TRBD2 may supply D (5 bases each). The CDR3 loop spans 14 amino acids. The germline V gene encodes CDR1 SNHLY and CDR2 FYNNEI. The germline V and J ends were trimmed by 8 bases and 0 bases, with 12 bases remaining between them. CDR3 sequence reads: CASGGSGSTDTQYF. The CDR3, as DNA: TGTGCCAGCGGGGGAAGCGGCAGCACAGATACGCAGTATTTT. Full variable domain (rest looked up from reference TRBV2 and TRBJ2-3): EPEVTQTPSHQVTQMGQEVILRCVPISNHLYFYWYRQILGQKVEFLVSFYNNEISEKSEIFDDQFSVERPDGSNFTLKIRSTKLEDSAMYFCASGGSGSTDTQYFGPGTRLTVL.

The CDR3 DNA is TGTGCCAGCAGCCCCTCGGGGGCCTTCACAGATACGCAGTATTTT. Amino acids: CASSPSGAFTDTQYF. This chain connects TRBV7-9 to TRBJ2-3; D might be TRBD1 or TRBD2, each matching 6 bases. CDR3 length: 15 residues. V lost 5 bases to trimming and J lost 2 bases, with 14 bases between them. Germline-derived CDR1 and CDR2 are SEHNR and FQNEAQ (reference sequence).

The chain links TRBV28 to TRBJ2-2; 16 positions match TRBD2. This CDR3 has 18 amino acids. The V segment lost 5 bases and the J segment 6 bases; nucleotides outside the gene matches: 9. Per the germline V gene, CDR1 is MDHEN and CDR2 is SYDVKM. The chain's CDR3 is CASSPPGLAGGPAGELFF. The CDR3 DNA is TGTGCCAGCAGTCCTCCGGGACTAGCGGGGGGGCCCGCCGGGGAGCTGTTTTTT.

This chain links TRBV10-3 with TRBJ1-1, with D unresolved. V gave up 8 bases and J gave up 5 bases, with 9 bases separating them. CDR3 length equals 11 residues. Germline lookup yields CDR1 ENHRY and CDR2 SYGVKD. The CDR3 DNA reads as TGTGCCATCCAGGCGGGGACTGAAGCTTTCTTT. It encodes CAIQAGTEAFF.

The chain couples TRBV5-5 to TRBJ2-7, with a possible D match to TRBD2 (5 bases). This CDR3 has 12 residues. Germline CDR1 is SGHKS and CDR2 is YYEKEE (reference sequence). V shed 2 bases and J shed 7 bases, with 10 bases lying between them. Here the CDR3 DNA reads TGTGCCAGCAGCTTAGCGGATCGGGAGCAGTACTTC. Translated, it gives CASSLADREQYF.

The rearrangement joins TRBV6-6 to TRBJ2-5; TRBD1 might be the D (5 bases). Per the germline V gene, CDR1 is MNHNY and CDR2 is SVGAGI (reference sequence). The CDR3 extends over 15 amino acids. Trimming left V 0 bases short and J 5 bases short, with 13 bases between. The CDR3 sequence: CASSYSIGALETQYF. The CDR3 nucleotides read TGTGCCAGCAGTTACTCTATTGGGGCTCTGGAGACCCAGTACTTC.

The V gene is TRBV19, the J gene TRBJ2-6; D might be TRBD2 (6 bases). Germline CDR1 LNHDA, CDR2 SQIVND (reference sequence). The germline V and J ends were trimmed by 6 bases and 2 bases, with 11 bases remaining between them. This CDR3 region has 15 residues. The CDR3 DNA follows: TGTGCCAGTAGCCGGGGGTGGACTGGGGCCAACGTCCTGACTTTC. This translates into CASSRGWTGANVLTF.

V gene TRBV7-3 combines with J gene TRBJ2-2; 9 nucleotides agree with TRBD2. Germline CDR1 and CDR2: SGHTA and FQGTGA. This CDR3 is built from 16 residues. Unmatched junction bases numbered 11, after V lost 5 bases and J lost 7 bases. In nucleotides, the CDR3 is TGTGCCAGCAGCGTCGCTCAGCGGGGGGTGAACGGGGAGCTGTTTTTT. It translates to CASSVAQRGVNGELFF.

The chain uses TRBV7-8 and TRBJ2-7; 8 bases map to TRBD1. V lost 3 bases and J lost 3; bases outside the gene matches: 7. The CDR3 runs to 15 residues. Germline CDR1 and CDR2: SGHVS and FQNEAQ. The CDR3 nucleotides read TGTGCCAGCAGCTTCCCCGGGACAGGAGGCTACGAGCAGTACTTC. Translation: CASSFPGTGGYEQYF.

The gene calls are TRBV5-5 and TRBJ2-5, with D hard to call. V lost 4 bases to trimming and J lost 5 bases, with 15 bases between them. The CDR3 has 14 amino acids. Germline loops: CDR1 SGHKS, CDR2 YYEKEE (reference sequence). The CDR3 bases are TGTGCCAGCAGCCCGACACCTACCAGGGAGACCCAGTACTTC. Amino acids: CASSPTPTRETQYF.

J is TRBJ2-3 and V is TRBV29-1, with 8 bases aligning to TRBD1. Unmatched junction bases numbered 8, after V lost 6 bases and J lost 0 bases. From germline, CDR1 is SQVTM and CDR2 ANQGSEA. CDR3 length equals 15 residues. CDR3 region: CSVVETGDSTDTQYF. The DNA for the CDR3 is TGCAGCGTCGTTGAGACAGGGGACAGCACAGATACGCAGTATTTT.

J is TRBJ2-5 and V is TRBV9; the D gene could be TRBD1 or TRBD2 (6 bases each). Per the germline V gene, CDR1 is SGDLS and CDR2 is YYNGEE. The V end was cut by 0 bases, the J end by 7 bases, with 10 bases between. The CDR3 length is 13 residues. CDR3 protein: CASSVEGGGTQYF. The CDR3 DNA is TGTGCCAGCAGCGTAGAGGGGGGTGGGACCCAGTACTTC.

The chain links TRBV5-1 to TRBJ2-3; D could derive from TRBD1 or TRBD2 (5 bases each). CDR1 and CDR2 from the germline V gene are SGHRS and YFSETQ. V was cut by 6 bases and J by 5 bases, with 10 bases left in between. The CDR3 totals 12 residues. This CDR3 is CASTGLLDTQYF. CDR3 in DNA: TGCGCCAGCACGGGGCTCCTAGATACGCAGTATTTT.

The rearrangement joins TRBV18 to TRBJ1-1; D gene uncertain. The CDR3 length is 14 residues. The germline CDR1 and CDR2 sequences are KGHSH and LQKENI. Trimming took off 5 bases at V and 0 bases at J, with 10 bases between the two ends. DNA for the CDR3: TGTGCCAGCTCATTGGGAGGAGTGAACACTGAAGCTTTCTTT. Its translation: CASSLGGVNTEAFF.

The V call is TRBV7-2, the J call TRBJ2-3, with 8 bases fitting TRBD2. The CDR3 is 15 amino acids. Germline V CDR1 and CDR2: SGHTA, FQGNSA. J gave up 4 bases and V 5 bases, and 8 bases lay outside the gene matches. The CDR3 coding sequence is TGTGCCAGCAGCCCGAGCGGGAGTCAGGCAGATACGCAGTATTTT. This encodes CASSPSGSQADTQYF.

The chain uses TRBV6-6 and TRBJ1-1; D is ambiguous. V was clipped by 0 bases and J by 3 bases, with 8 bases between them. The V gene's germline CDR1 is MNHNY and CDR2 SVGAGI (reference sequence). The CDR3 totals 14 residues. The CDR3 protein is CASSYSGMDTEAFF. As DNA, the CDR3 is TGTGCCAGCAGTTACTCCGGAATGGACACTGAAGCTTTCTTT.

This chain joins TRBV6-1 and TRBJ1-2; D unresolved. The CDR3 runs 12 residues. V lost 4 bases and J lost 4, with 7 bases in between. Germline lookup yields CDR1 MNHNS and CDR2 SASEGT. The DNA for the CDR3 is TGTGCCAGCAGTGCAGAATTCTATGGCTACACCTTC. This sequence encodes CASSAEFYGYTF.

CDR3 nucleotides: TGTGCCAGCAGTGCCGCGGGGACATCCTACGAGCAGTACTTC. Translation gives CASSAAGTSYEQYF. The V and J genes are TRBV28 and TRBJ2-7; TRBD1 or TRBD2 may be the D gene (6 bases each). The CDR3 length is 14 residues. Trimming took off 5 bases at V and 1 base at J, with 12 bases between the two ends. Germline V gene lookup returns CDR1 MDHEN and CDR2 SYDVKM.

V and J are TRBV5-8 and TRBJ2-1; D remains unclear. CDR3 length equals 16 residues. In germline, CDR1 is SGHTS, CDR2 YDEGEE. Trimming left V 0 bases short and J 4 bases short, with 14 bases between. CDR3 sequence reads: CASSLGEPMKYNEQFF. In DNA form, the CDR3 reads TGTGCCAGCAGCTTGGGCGAACCGATGAAATACAATGAGCAGTTCTTC.

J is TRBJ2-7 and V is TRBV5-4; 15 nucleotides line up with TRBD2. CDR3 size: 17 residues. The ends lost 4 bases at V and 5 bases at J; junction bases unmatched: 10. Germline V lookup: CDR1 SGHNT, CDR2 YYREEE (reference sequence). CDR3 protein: CASSRPGLAGGVNEQYF. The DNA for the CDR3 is TGTGCCAGCAGCCGGCCGGGACTAGCGGGGGGAGTGAACGAGCAGTACTTC.

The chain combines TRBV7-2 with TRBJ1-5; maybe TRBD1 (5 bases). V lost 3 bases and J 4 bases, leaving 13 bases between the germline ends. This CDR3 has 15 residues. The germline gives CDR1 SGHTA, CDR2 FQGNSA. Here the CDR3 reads CASSFFPGGNQPQHF. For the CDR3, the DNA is TGTGCCAGCAGCTTTTTTCCGGGGGGGAATCAGCCCCAGCATTTT.